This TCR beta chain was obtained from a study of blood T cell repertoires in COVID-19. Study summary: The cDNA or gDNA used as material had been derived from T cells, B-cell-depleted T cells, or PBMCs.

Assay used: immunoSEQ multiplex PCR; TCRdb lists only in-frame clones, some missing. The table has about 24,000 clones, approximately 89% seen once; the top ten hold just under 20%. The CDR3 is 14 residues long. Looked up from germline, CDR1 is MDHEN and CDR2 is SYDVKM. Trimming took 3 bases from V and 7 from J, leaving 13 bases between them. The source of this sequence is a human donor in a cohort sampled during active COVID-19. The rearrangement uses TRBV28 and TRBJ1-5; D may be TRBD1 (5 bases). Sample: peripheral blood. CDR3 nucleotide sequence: TGTGCCAGCAGTTTTTCAGGGAGGACCCAGCCCCAGCATTTT. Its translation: CASSFSGRTQPQHF.